The 8 T cell receptor beta chains presented below share a single source sample, sequenced in a study of cytomegalovirus exposure and HLA in healthy donors. The PCR used 60 Vbeta and 13 Jbeta primers. Measured with immunoSEQ multiplex PCR; TCRdb has only the in-frame clones, and not every one. This table has roughly 100,000 clones, under 80% appearing once. Sequencing used PBMCs. The receptor set was obtained from a woman between 45 and 65 years old in good health and CMV-seropositive.

In this sample, this clone turned up a few times. The chain employs TRBV6-1 and TRBJ2-1, with 9 positions matching TRBD2. The CDR3 contains 17 residues. Trimming removed 0 bases from V and 0 bases from J; junction bases left unmatched: 3. Germline V CDR1 and CDR2: MNHNS, SASEGT. In nucleotides, the CDR3 is TGTGCCAGCAGTGAAGCCCCGACTAGCGGCTCCTACAATGAGCAGTTCTTC. Amino acid sequence: CASSEAPTSGSYNEQFF.

J is TRBJ2-2 and V is TRBV11-2; 8 bases align to TRBD2. This CDR3 spans 14 amino acids. V lost 5 bases to trimming and J lost 6 bases; unmatched junction nucleotides: 5. Looked up from germline, CDR1 is SGHAT and CDR2 is FQNNGV. The CDR3 sequence: CASSPGTRPGELFF. The CDR3 nucleotides are TGTGCCAGCAGCCCGGGGACTAGACCCGGGGAGCTGTTTTTT.

V is TRBV5-1 and J is TRBJ2-7; tentatively, D is TRBD1 (6 bases). Germline CDR1 SGHRS, CDR2 YFSETQ. Trimming pared 0 bases from V and 3 bases from J, leaving 7 bases between. This CDR3 region has 13 residues. In DNA form, the CDR3 reads TGCGCCAGCAGCTTGGCACAGGGCTACGAGCAGTACTTC. This encodes CASSLAQGYEQYF.

The chain uses TRBV6-5 and TRBJ1-2; 8 nucleotides align to TRBD1. V gave up 2 bases and J gave up 2 bases; unmatched junction bases: 4. The CDR3 covers 15 residues. In germline, CDR1 is MNHEY, CDR2 SVGAGI. DNA of the CDR3: TGTGCCAGCAGTTACGGGCAGGGGGCCAACTATGGCTACACCTTC. Encoded protein: CASSYGQGANYGYTF.

This clone was seen a handful of times. The chain has TRBV4-3 and TRBJ1-1; tentatively, D is TRBD1 (6 bases). V was cut by 3 bases and J by 5 bases, with 10 bases left in between. Germline V gives CDR1 LGHNA, CDR2 YSLEER. The CDR3 length is 13 residues. Written as DNA, the CDR3 is TGCGCCAGCAGCCATGGGACACCTACTGAAGCTTTCTTT. Its protein is CASSHGTPTEAFF.

This sequence joins TRBV14 and TRBJ2-7, with TRBD1 as a possible D gene (6 bases). V was cut by 1 base and J by 2 bases, with 9 bases left in between. Germline V gives CDR1 SGHDN, CDR2 FVKESK. The CDR3 runs 14 residues. The CDR3 here is CASSQAPGAYEQYF. In DNA, the CDR3 is TGTGCCAGCAGCCAAGCCCCAGGGGCCTACGAGCAGTACTTC.

This clone was seen a handful of times. This chain uses TRBV6-1 with TRBJ1-1; 8 positions match TRBD1. The CDR3 loop spans 13 amino acids. The J segment lost 1 base and the V segment lost 8 bases, leaving 3 bases of the junction unmatched. Germline V gives CDR1 MNHNS, CDR2 SASEGT. The CDR3 sequence: CASLGQANTEAFF. DNA for the CDR3: TGTGCCAGCCTGGGACAGGCGAACACTGAAGCTTTCTTT.

The CDR3 spells CASSFEGLSDTQYF. The CDR3 nucleotides are TGTGCCAGCAGCTTTGAAGGACTGTCAGATACGCAGTATTTT. The chain combines TRBV11-1 with TRBJ2-3, with a weak D call TRBD2 (5 bases). V shed 3 bases and J shed 4 bases, with 11 bases lying between them. Germline values: CDR1 SGHAT, CDR2 FQDESV (reference sequence). This CDR3 spans 14 amino acids.